Listed below are T cell receptor beta chains from one sample, sequenced in a study of shared clonotypes between healthy human individuals. Profiled with immunoSEQ multiplex PCR; TCRdb holds only in-frame clones, not every one. Here the sample spans around 1,100,000 clones, 70% to 85% being singletons. Sequencing was done on a sample of memory CD4+ T cells from PBMCs. The receptors were sampled from a young man in good health. Some clones in this sample may be carry-over from other donors' samples. Each CDR3 is given without its conserved first and last residue.

>TRBV28|13|TRBJ1-5
ASSLRLASNQPQH
>TRBV30|12|TRBJ1-4
AWTLKGWNEKLF
>TRBV27|14|TRBJ2-1
ASSLAQDRGRNEQF
>TRBV5-1|13|TRBJ2-1
ASSLEVAGYNEQF
>TRBV10-2|13|TRBJ1-1
ASSDKRGGNTEAF
>TRBV10-3|13|TRBJ2-2
AISESAANTGELF
>TRBV27|13|TRBJ2-7
ASSLRGQGRYEQY
>TRBV27|16|TRBJ2-2
ASSLFLSGTGNTGELF
>TRBV5-1|11|TRBJ1-1
ASSLETGGEAF
>TRBV2|11|TRBJ2-7
ASGRGLNYEQY
>TRBV18|12|TRBJ2-4
ASSLGTGEGIQY
>TRBV4-1|14|TRBJ2-7
ASSQLRLVAGDEQY
>TRBV28|13|TRBJ2-7
ASSPNELGNYEQY
>TRBV28|12|TRBJ2-1
ASRASGRVNEQF
>TRBV14|13|TRBJ1-3
ASSQEGGIGNTIY
>TRBV28|15|TRBJ2-4
ASSTGQGGSAKNIQY
>TRBV6-1|10|TRBJ1-5
ASSDSYQPQH
>TRBV4-3|13|TRBJ2-7
ASSQMVDSSYEQY
>TRBV20-1|9|TRBJ2-1
SVDRENEQF
>TRBV7-2|7|TRBJ2-7
ASSPPEY
>TRBV7-2|10|TRBJ2-4
ASSLVISPQY
>TRBV7-9|11|TRBJ2-1
ASSFDGPNEQF
>TRBV2|11|TRBJ1-2
ASSHRVTYGYT
>TRBV7-9|11|TRBJ1-1
ASILHHGAEAF
>TRBV2|13|TRBJ1-2
ASSEALESNYGYT
>TRBV28|12|TRBJ2-5
ASSSNLGQETQY
>TRBV6-6|14|TRBJ2-5
ASSAGGTSGRETQY
>TRBV29-1|12|TRBJ2-6
SVEAPPGANVLT
>TRBV2|12|TRBJ2-3
ASRGFGAGDTQY
>TRBV18|12|TRBJ2-5
ASSPGAAGETQY
>TRBV6-1|12|TRBJ1-1
ASSDGREHTEAF
>TRBV6-4|14|TRBJ2-2
ASSAQTSGSTGELF
>TRBV27|14|TRBJ2-7
ATRRLAGKDGYEQY
>TRBV7-3|13|TRBJ1-1
ASSQSGREGTEAF
>TRBV2|12|NA
ASSNTGIIYEQY
>TRBV6-5|13|TRBJ1-5
ASSYGAGSNQPQH
>TRBV15|13|TRBJ2-7
ATSRPGTAGGRQY
>TRBV28|11|TRBJ1-2
ASRRNRDYGYT
>TRBV7-3|11|TRBJ2-2
ASSWGWTGELF
>TRBV5-1|11|TRBJ2-1
ASSPGGYNEQF
>TRBV7-2|13|TRBJ2-7
ASRPPQGPSYEQY
>TRBV10-3|12|TRBJ2-7
AISAGTKAYEQY